This T cell receptor beta chain was obtained from a study of blood T cell repertoires in COVID-19. Study-wide context: Samples taken during acute and convalescent COVID-19 were collected in the United States, Italy and Spain. The analysed material was cDNA or gDNA that came from T cells, B-cell-depleted T cells, or PBMCs.

The germline V gene encodes CDR1 MNHEY and CDR2 SVGAGI. The CDR3 has 14 residues. V lost 6 bases and J 5 bases, leaving 17 bases between the germline ends. Per the original methods: Reference gene primer amplification gave nucleated cell count estimates. Sequencing was performed with immunoSEQ multiplex PCR; in TCRdb, only in-frame clones are kept and a portion is missing. That table gives V, J and clone size, and the DNA gave D and trimming. The repertoire includes about 86,000 clones, about 82% of them detected once, and almost 3.5% sits in the top ten. The chain uses TRBV6-5 and TRBJ2-7; D is possibly TRBD2 (6 bases). The sequenced sample consisted of peripheral blood. The origin of this receptor is a man aged 45-65 years with acute or convalescent COVID-19. CDR3 region: CASSDRPGSHEQYF. CDR3 DNA: TGTGCCAGCAGCGACCGACCCGGGAGCCACGAGCAGTACTTC.